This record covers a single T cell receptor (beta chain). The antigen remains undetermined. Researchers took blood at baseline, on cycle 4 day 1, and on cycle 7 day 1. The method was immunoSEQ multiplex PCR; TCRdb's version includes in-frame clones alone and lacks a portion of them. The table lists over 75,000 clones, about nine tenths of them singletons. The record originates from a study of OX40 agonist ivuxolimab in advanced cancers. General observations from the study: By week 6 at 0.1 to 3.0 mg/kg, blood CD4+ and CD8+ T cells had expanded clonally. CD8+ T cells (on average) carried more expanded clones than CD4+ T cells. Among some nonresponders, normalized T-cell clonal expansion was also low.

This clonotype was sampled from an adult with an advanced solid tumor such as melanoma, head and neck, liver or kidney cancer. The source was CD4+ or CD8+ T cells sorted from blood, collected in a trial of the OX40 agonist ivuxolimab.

CDR3 coding DNA: TGTGCCAGCGCTCAGGGACAGGGGGCCTACGAGCAGTACTTC. This codes for CASAQGQGAYEQYF. The rearrangement uses TRBV7-9 and TRBJ2-7; 11 nucleotides agree with TRBD1. The CDR3 is 14 residues long. The V and J ends lost 8 bases and 2 bases, in that order; junction bases with no gene match: 5. Per the germline V gene, CDR1 is SEHNR and CDR2 is FQNEAQ (reference sequence).